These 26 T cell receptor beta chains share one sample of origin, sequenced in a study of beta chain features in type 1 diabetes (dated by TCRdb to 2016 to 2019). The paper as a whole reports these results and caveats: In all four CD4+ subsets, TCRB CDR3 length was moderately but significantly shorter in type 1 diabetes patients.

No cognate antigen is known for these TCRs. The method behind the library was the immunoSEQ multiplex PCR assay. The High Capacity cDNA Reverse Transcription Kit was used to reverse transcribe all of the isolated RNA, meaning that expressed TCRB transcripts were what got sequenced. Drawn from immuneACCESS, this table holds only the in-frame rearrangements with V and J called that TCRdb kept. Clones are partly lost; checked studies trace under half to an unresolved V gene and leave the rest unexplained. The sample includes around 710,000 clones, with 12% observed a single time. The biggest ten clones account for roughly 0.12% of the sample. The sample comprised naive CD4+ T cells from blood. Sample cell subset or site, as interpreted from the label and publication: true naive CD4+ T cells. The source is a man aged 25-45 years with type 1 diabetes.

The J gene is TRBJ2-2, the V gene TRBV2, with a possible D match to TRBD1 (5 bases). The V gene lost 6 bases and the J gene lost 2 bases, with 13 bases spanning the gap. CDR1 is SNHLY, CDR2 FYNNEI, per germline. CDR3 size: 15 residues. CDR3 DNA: TGTGCCAGCAGCCTTCTAGACAGTAACACCGGGGAGCTGTTTTTT. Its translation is CASSLLDSNTGELFF.

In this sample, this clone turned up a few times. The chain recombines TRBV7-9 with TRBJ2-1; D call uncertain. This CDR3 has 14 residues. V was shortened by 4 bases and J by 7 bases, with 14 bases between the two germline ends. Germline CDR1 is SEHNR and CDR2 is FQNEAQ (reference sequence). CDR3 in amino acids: CASSSRTYGNEQFF. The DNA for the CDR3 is TGTGCCAGCAGCTCCCGTACCTATGGGAATGAGCAGTTCTTC.

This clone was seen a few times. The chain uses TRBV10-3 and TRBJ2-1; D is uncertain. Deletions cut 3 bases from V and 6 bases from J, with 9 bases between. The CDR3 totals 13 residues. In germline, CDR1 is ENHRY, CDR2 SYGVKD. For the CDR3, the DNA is TGTGCCATCAGTGACAGCGAACTCAATGAGCAGTTCTTC. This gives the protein CAISDSELNEQFF.

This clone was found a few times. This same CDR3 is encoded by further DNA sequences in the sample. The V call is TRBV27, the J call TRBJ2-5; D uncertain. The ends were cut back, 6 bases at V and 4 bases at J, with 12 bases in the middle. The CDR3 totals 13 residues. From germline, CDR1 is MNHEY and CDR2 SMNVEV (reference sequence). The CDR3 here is CASSPRVRETQYF. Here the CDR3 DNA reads TGTGCCAGCAGCCCCCGGGTACGAGAGACCCAGTACTTC.

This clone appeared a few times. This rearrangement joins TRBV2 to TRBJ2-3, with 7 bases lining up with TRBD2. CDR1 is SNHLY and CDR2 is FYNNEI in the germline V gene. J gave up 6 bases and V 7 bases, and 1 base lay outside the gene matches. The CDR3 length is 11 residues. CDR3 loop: CASKAGDTQYF. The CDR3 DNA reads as TGTGCCAGCAAAGCGGGGGATACGCAGTATTTT.

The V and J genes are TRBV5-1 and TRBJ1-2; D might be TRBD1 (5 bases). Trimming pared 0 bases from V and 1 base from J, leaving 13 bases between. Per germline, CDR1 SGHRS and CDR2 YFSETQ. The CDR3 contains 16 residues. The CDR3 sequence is CASSLVFSRGNYGYTF. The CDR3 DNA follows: TGCGCCAGCAGCTTGGTTTTTTCTAGGGGTAACTATGGCTACACCTTC.

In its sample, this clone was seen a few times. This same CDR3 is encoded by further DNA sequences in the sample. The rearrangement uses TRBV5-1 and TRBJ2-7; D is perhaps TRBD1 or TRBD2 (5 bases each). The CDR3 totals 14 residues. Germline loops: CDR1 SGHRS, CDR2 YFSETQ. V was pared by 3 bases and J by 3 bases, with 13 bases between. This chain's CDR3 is CASSSGTENYEQYF. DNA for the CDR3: TGCGCCAGCAGCTCCGGGACCGAAAACTACGAGCAGTACTTC.

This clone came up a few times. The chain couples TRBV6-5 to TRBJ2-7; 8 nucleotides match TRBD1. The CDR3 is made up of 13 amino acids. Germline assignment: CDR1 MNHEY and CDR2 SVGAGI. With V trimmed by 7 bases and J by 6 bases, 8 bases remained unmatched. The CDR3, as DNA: TGTGCCAGCACAAGACAGGGGCACTTCGAGCAGTACTTC. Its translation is CASTRQGHFEQYF.

CDR3 in amino acids: CASTPYGDSGYGYTF. CDR3 sequence (DNA): TGTGCCAGCACCCCCTACGGGGATTCGGGCTATGGCTACACCTTC. V gene TRBV2 combines with J gene TRBJ1-2, with D hard to call. Trimming left V 7 bases short and J 4 bases short, with 19 bases between. CDR1 is SNHLY, CDR2 FYNNEI, per germline. CDR3 length equals 15 residues.

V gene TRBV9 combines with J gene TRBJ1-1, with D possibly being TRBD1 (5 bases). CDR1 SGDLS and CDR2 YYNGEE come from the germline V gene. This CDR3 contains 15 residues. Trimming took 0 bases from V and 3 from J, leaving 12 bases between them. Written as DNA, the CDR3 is TGTGCCAGCAGCGTAGCTCCTCGGGGGGACACTGAAGCTTTCTTT. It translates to CASSVAPRGDTEAFF.

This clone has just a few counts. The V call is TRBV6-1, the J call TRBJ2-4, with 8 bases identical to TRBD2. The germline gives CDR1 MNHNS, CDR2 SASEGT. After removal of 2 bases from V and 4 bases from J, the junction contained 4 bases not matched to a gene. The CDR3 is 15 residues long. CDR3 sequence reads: CASSESQRGKNIQYF. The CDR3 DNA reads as TGTGCCAGCAGTGAATCGCAGCGGGGGAAAAACATTCAGTACTTC.

The CDR3 region has the DNA TGTGCCAGCAGTGAGAGGCCCAGGGAGACTGAAGCTTTCTTT. Protein product: CASSERPRETEAFF. The chain uses TRBV9 and TRBJ1-1, with D possibly TRBD1 on 5 matching bases. The V and J ends lost 5 bases and 5 bases respectively, with 16 bases between them. The CDR3 is made up of 14 amino acids. Germline CDR1 and CDR2: SGDLS and YYNGEE.

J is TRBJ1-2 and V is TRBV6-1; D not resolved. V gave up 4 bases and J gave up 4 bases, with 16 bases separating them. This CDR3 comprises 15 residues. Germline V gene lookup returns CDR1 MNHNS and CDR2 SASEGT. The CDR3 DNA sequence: TGTGCCAGCAGTGGAGAAACCGGGAGCCTCTATGGCTACACCTTC. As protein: CASSGETGSLYGYTF.

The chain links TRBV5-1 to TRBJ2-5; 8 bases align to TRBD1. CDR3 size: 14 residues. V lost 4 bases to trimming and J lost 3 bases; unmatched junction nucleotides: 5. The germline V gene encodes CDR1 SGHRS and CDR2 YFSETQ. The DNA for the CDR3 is TGCGCCAGCAGCCCACGGGACAGGAAAGAGACCCAGTACTTC. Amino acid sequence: CASSPRDRKETQYF.

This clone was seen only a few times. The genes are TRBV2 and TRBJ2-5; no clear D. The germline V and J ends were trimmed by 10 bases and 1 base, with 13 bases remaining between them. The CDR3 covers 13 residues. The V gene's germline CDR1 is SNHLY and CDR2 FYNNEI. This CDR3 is CATHRGVQETQYF. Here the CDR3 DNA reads TGTGCCACCCACCGTGGCGTCCAAGAGACCCAGTACTTC.

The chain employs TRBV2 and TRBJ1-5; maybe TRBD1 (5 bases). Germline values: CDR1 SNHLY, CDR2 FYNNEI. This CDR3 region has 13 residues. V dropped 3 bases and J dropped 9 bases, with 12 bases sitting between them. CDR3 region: CASSEEMGRPQHF. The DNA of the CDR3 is TGTGCCAGCAGTGAGGAGATGGGGCGGCCCCAGCATTTT. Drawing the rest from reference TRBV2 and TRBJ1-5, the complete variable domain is EPEVTQTPSHQVTQMGQEVILRCVPISNHLYFYWYRQILGQKVEFLVSFYNNEISEKSEIFDDQFSVERPDGSNFTLKIRSTKLEDSAMYFCASSEEMGRPQHFGDGTRLSIL.

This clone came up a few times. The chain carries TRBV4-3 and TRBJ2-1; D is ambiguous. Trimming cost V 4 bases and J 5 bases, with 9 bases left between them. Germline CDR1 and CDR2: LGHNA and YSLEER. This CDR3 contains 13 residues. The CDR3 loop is CASSLRGNNEQFF. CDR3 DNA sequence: TGCGCCAGCAGCCTGAGAGGAAACAATGAGCAGTTCTTC.

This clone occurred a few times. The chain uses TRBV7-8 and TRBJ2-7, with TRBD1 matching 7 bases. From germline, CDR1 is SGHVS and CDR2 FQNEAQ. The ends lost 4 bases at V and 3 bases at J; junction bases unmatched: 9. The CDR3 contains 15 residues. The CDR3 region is CASSSPWDSNYEQYF. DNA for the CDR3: TGTGCCAGCAGCTCCCCTTGGGACAGTAACTACGAGCAGTACTTC.

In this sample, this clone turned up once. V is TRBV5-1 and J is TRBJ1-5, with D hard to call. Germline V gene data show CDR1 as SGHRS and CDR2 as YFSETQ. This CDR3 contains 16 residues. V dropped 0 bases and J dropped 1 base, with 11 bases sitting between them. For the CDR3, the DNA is TGCGCCAGCAGCTTGGATGGGCCCAGAAGCAATCAGCCCCAGCATTTT. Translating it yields CASSLDGPRSNQPQHF.

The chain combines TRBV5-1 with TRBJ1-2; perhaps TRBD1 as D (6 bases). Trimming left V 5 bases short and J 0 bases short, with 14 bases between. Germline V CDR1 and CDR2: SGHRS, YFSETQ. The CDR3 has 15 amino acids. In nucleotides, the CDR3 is TGCGCCAGCAGACCCACCGGGACAACTAACTATGGCTACACCTTC. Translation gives CASRPTGTTNYGYTF.

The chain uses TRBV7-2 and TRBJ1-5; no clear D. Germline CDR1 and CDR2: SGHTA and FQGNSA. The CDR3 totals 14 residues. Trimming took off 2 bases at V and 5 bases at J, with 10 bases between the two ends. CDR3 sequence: CASSLTVSDQPQHF. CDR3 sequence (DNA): TGTGCCAGCAGCTTAACGGTTTCTGATCAGCCCCAGCATTTT. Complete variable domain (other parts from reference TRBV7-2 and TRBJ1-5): GAGVSQSPSNKVTEKGKDVELRCDPISGHTALYWYRQSLGQGLEFLIYFQGNSAPDKSGLPSDRFSAERTGGSVSTLTIQRTQQEDSAVYLCASSLTVSDQPQHFGDGTRLSIL.

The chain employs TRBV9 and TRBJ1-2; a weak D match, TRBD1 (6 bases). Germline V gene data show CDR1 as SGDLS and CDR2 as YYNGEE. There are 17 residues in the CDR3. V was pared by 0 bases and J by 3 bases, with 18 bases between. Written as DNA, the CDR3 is TGTGCCAGCAGCGTAGCCGCCACGGACAGACTACACTATGGCTACACCTTC. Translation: CASSVAATDRLHYGYTF.

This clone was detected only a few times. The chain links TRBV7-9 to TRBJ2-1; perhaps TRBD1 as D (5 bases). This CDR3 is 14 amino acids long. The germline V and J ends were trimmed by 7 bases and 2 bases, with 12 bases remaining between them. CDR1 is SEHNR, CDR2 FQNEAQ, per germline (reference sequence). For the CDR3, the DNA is TGTGCCAGCACCCTACAGGTCACCTACAATGAGCAGTTCTTC. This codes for CASTLQVTYNEQFF. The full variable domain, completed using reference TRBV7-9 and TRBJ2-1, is DTGVSQNPRHKITKRGQNVTFRCDPISEHNRLYWYRQTLGQGPEFLTYFQNEAQLEKSRLLSDRFSAERPKGSFSTLEIQRTEQGDSAMYLCASTLQVTYNEQFFGPGTRLTVL.

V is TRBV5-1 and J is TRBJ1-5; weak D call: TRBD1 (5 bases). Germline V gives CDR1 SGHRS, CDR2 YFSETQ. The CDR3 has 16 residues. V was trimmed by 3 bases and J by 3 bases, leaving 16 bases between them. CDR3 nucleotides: TGCGCCAGCAGCTCGGGGTGGGGACCGAACAATCAGCCCCAGCATTTT. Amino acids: CASSSGWGPNNQPQHF.

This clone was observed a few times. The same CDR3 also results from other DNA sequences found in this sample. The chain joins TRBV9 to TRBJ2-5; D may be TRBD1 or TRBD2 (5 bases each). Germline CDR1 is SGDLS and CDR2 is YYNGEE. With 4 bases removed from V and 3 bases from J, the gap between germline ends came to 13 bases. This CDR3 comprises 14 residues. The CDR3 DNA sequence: TGTGCCAGCAGCCCCCGTGGGGGAAAAGAGACCCAGTACTTC. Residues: CASSPRGGKETQYF.

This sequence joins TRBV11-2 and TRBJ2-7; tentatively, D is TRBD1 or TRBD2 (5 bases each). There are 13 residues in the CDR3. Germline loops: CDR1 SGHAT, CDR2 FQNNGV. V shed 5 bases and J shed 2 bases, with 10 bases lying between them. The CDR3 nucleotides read TGTGCCAGCAGCCGGGACGGAGCCTACGAGCAGTACTTC. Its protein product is CASSRDGAYEQYF.